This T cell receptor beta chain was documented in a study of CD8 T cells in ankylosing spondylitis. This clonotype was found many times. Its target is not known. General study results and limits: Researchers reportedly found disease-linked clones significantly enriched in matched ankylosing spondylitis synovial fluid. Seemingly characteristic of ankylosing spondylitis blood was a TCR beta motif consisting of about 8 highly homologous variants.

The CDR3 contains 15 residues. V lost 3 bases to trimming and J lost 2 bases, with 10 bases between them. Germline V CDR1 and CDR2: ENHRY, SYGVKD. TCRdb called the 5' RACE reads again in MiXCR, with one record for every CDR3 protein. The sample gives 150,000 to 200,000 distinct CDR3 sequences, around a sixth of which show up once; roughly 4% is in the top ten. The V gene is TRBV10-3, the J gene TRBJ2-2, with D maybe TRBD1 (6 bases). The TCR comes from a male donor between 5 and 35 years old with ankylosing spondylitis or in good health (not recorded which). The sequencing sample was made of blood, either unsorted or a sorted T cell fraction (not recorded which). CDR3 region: CAISDTGKNTGELFF. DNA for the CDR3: TGTGCCATCAGTGATACAGGGAAAAACACCGGGGAGCTGTTTTTT.